This entry lists 14 T cell receptor beta chains sequenced from one sample in a study of T cells after yellow fever vaccination. A single record per CDR3 protein comes from TCRdb applying MiXCR to the 5' RACE reads. The profile shows 500,000 to 650,000 distinct CDR3 sequences, about a sixth of them singletons. The sequencing here drew on PBMCs, taken around 5 days after the first yellow fever vaccination. These receptors were taken from a man aged 18 to 29 who received the YFV17D yellow fever vaccine.

This clonotype was counted only a few times. The V call is TRBV7-9, the J call TRBJ1-5, with D tentatively TRBD1 (5 bases). Per the germline V gene, CDR1 is SEHNR and CDR2 is FQNEAQ (reference sequence). The CDR3 is 14 residues long. V was cut by 4 bases and J by 4 bases, with 11 bases left in between. The CDR3 DNA follows: TGTGCCAGCAGCTATCCGGGGGGAAATCAGCCCCAGCATTTT. Translating gives CASSYPGGNQPQHF. Complete variable domain (other parts from reference TRBV7-9 and TRBJ1-5): DTGVSQNPRHKITKRGQNVTFRCDPISEHNRLYWYRQTLGQGPEFLTYFQNEAQLEKSRLLSDRFSAERPKGSFSTLEIQRTEQGDSAMYLCASSYPGGNQPQHFGDGTRLSIL.

This clonotype has just a few counts. The CDR3 is CASTPFGRQPQHF. As DNA, the CDR3 is TGTGCCAGCACCCCTTTTGGCAGGCAGCCCCAGCATTTT. The chain couples TRBV12-3 or TRBV12-4 to TRBJ1-5, with unresolved D. The V end was cut by 7 bases, the J end by 7 bases, with 14 bases between. CDR3 length equals 13 residues.

The V call is TRBV5-4, the J call TRBJ1-5; D remains ambiguous. Germline V gives CDR1 SGHNT, CDR2 YYREEE (reference sequence). The ends were cut back, 1 base at V and 5 bases at J, with 10 bases in the middle. The CDR3 loop spans 14 amino acids. CDR3 in DNA: TGTGCCAGCAGCTTGCCGGCCGGTCATCAGCCCCAGCATTTT. This codes for CASSLPAGHQPQHF. The variable domain in full, with the rest retrieved from reference TRBV5-4 and TRBJ1-5, is ETGVTQSPTHLIKTRGQQVTLRCSSQSGHNTVSWYQQALGQGPQFIFQYYREEENGRGNFPPRFSGLQFPNYSSELNVNALELDDSALYLCASSLPAGHQPQHFGDGTRLSIL.

The gene calls are TRBV5-6 and TRBJ2-1; the D gene could be TRBD1 or TRBD2 (5 bases each). The germline gives CDR1 SGHDT, CDR2 YYEEEE. The CDR3 is 13 residues long. V was pared by 7 bases and J by 5 bases, with 13 bases between. The DNA of the CDR3 is TGTGCCAGCTGGGACCCCAGTGACAATGAGCAGTTCTTC. It specifies CASWDPSDNEQFF.

This clonotype was seen more than once but under ten times. The chain combines TRBV19 with TRBJ2-3, with D unclear. Germline CDR1 and CDR2: LNHDA and SQIVND (reference sequence). Trimming removed 1 base from V and 2 bases from J, with 10 bases in between. The CDR3 totals 15 residues. The CDR3: CASSIGATTTDTQYF. DNA for the CDR3: TGTGCCAGTAGTATAGGGGCTACGACCACAGATACGCAGTATTTT.

The chain uses TRBV7-9 and TRBJ1-6; 7 bases agree with TRBD1. The CDR3 runs to 14 residues. Germline trimming cut 5 bases from V and 10 bases from J; bases unmatched to any gene: 8. Per germline, CDR1 SEHNR and CDR2 FQNEAQ (reference sequence). The CDR3 loop is CASSTDRVDSPLHF. CDR3 nucleotides: TGTGCCAGCAGCACCGACAGGGTTGACTCACCCCTCCACTTT.

This clonotype was seen more than once but under ten times. The J gene is TRBJ2-6, the V gene TRBV18, with a possible D match to TRBD1 (6 bases). Trimming took off 6 bases at V and 0 bases at J, with 18 bases between the two ends. The CDR3 runs to 18 residues. Germline-derived CDR1 and CDR2 are KGHSH and LQKENI. CDR3 region: CASSTEATGSSGANVLTF. The CDR3 nucleotides are TGTGCCAGCTCGACTGAGGCGACAGGCAGCTCTGGGGCCAACGTCCTGACTTTC. Filled out from reference TRBV18 and TRBJ2-6, the complete variable domain reads NAGVMQNPRHLVRRRGQEARLRCSPMKGHSHVYWYRQLPEEGLKFMVYLQKENIIDESGMPKERFSAEFPKEGPSILRIQQVVRGDSAAYFCASSTEATGSSGANVLTFGAGSRLTVL.

In its sample, this clonotype was seen a few times. The chain is built from TRBV29-1 and TRBJ2-7; unclear D gene. The CDR3 loop spans 12 amino acids. V was cut by 1 base and J by 3 bases, with 7 bases left in between. CDR1 and CDR2 from the germline V gene are SQVTM and ANQGSEA. CDR3 coding DNA: TGCAGCGTTGAAGCGCCCAGCTACGAGCAGTACGTC. Translating gives CSVEAPSYEQYV.

The chain has TRBV6-2 or TRBV6-3 and TRBJ2-7, with D perhaps matching TRBD2 (5 bases). Germline CDR1 and CDR2: MNHEY and SVGEGT. The CDR3 is 13 residues long. V lost 2 bases to trimming and J lost 3 bases, with 8 bases between them. The CDR3 region is CASSYGLLYEQYV. The DNA for the CDR3 is TGTGCCAGCAGTTACGGACTTCTCTACGAGCAGTACGTC.

In its sample, this clonotype was seen a few times. J is TRBJ2-3 and V is TRBV5-1; D gene ambiguous. Trimming shortened V by 2 bases and J by 2 bases, and 9 bases separated the two germline ends. CDR3 length equals 14 residues. The germline V gene encodes CDR1 SGHRS and CDR2 YFSETQ. The CDR3, as DNA: TGCGCCAGCAGCTTCCGGACCCACACAGATACGCAGTATTTT. Protein product: CASSFRTHTDTQYF.

V gene TRBV5-1 combines with J gene TRBJ2-1; 10 nucleotides align to TRBD1. Germline V gene data show CDR1 as SGHRS and CDR2 as YFSETQ. This CDR3 is built from 18 residues. J lost 2 bases, V lost 4 bases, and 12 bases had no gene match. In nucleotides, the CDR3 is TGCGCCAGCAGCCAACGAGTAGGACAGGGGGACACCTACAATGAGCAGTTCTTC. This codes for CASSQRVGQGDTYNEQFF.

This clonotype was counted a few times. The rearrangement uses TRBV7-2 and TRBJ1-6; D gene unclear. CDR3 length: 15 amino acids. In germline, CDR1 is SGHTA, CDR2 FQGNSA. Trimming shortened V by 2 bases and J by 7 bases, and 12 bases separated the two germline ends. CDR3 sequence: CASSLTFVGNSPLHF. CDR3 nucleotides: TGTGCCAGCAGCTTAACCTTTGTTGGGAATTCACCCCTCCACTTT. Together with reference TRBV7-2 and TRBJ1-6, the CDR3 gives the full variable domain: GAGVSQSPSNKVTEKGKDVELRCDPISGHTALYWYRQSLGQGLEFLIYFQGNSAPDKSGLPSDRFSAERTGGSVSTLTIQRTQQEDSAVYLCASSLTFVGNSPLHFGNGTRLTVT.

This clonotype was seen a handful of times. V and J are TRBV4-3 and TRBJ2-2; 10 nucleotides agree with TRBD2. The CDR3 covers 17 residues. Trimming cost V 0 bases and J 6 bases; bases outside gene matches: 7. Germline V gene sequence: CDR1 LGHNA, CDR2 YSLEER. CDR3 sequence (DNA): TGCGCCAGCAGCCAAGATTCAGCGGGGGGGTTTTCCGGGGAGCTGTTTTTT. Translating it yields CASSQDSAGGFSGELFF.

The table lists this clonotype with a few counts. The chain carries TRBV5-5 and TRBJ2-2; D is uncertain. V lost 1 base and J 4 bases, leaving 11 bases between the germline ends. This CDR3 has 15 residues. Germline V gene sequence: CDR1 SGHKS, CDR2 YYEKEE (reference sequence). CDR3 residues: CASSLYYRTTGELFF. The DNA of the CDR3 is TGTGCCAGCAGCTTGTACTACAGAACCACCGGGGAGCTGTTTTTT.